Here is one T cell receptor beta chain with its context. This entry comes from a study of neoadjuvant anti-PD-1 for oral cavity cancer. Overall study context: Most patients had three to four biweekly doses of 3 mg/kg nivolumab before resection. Non-progressing patients received a fourth nivolumab dose near day 43, then surgery on days 50-56.

Germline V gene sequence: CDR1 SNHLY, CDR2 FYNNEI. This CDR3 is 13 amino acids long. The V and J ends lost 4 bases and 3 bases respectively, with 10 bases between them. The time point denotes: after neoadjuvant nivolumab, at surgical resection. These newly diagnosed stage II-IVA oral cavity squamous cell carcinoma patients had no prior systemic or radiation treatment. Some clones are missing from TCRdb's copy, which holds only in-frame ones; the method was immunoSEQ multiplex PCR. The table shows approximately 68,000 clones, with 80% to 90% occurring only once. Here the sequenced sample was PBMCs, taken after nivolumab (anti-PD-1) treatment. The TCR comes from a person between 40 and 79 years old with oral cavity squamous cell carcinoma. The chain links TRBV2 to TRBJ2-7; D might be TRBD1 (6 bases). The CDR3 DNA reads TGTGCCAGCAGTGGGACAGTCTACTACGAGCAGTACTTC. This sequence encodes CASSGTVYYEQYF. Using reference TRBV2 and TRBJ2-7 for the parts outside the CDR3, the full variable domain is EPEVTQTPSHQVTQMGQEVILRCVPISNHLYFYWYRQILGQKVEFLVSFYNNEISEKSEIFDDQFSVERPDGSNFTLKIRSTKLEDSAMYFCASSGTVYYEQYFGPGTRLTVT.